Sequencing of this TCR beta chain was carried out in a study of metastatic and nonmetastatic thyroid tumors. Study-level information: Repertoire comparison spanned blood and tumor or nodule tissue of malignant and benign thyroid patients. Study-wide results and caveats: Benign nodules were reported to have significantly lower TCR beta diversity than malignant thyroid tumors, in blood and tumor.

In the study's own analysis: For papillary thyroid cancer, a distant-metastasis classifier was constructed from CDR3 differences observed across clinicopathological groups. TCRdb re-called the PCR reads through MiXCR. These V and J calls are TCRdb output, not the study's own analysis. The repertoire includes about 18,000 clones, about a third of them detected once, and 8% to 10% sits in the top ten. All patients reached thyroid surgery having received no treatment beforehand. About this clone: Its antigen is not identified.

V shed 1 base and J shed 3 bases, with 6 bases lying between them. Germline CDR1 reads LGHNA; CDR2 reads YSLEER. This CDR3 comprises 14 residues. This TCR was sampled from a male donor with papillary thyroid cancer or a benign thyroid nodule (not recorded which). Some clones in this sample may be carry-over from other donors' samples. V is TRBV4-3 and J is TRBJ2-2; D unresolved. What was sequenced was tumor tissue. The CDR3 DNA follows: TGCGCCAGCAGCCAAGCACCCTACACCGGGGAGCTGTTTTTT. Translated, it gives CASSQAPYTGELFF.